This T cell receptor beta chain was identified during a study of T cell responses to AZD1222 COVID-19 vaccine. Points from the study as a whole: Clonal diversity may have been underestimated in mostly white British donors. Scientists sampled the repertoires only once the peak T cell response had passed.

V lost 6 bases and J lost 2; bases outside the gene matches: 6. CDR3 length equals 13 residues. The germline CDR1 and CDR2 sequences are SQVTM and ANQGSEA. As for this clone: The target antigen is unknown.

The assay was immunoSEQ multiplex PCR, and TCRdb's table has in-frame clones only and misses some. The table records fewer than 65,000 clones, 80% to 90% of them present only once. This TCR was recovered from an adult who received the AZD1222 COVID-19 vaccine. The chain joins TRBV29-1 to TRBJ2-7; TRBD1 aligns across 8 bases. The starting material was peripheral blood, obtained 28 days after the second AZD1222 dose. CDR3 bases: TGCAGCGTCCAGGACAGGGTTCCCTACGAGCAGTACTTC. It translates to CSVQDRVPYEQYF.